This T cell receptor beta chain stems from a study of T cell changes during pregnancy in multiple sclerosis. Germline CDR1 reads MRHNA; CDR2 reads SNTAGT. V was clipped by 4 bases and J by 5 bases; unmatched bases: 6. This CDR3 has 15 residues. TCRdb's table, derived via immunoSEQ multiplex PCR, lists solely in-frame clones and lacks some. The top ten hold approximately 5.1% of the sample, which has about 40,000 clones, approximately 89% seen once. The TCR originated in a female donor in good health, enrolled as a control in a pregnancy study. The chain joins TRBV6-4 to TRBJ2-1; TRBD2 aligns across 9 bases. The sequences come from peripheral blood, collected in the first trimester of pregnancy. The CDR3 protein is CASSVAGGLNNEQFF. The CDR3 coding sequence is TGTGCCAGCAGTGTGGCGGGGGGGCTCAACAATGAGCAGTTCTTC.